This T cell receptor beta chain appears in the sequencing data of a study of T cell changes during pregnancy in multiple sclerosis. The sample holds one count of this clone. V lost 3 bases and J 0 bases, leaving 14 bases between the germline ends. Germline CDR1 reads GTSNPN; CDR2 reads SVGIG (reference sequence). The CDR3 spans 15 residues. Assay: immunoSEQ multiplex PCR; the TCRdb copy retains only in-frame clones and omits some. The table records around 110,000 clones, roughly 90% of them present only once. The receptor's source is a female donor with multiple sclerosis, enrolled in a pregnancy study. This chain uses TRBV30 with TRBJ1-2, with a tentative D call TRBD1 (6 bases). Source: peripheral blood, taken after pregnancy. In DNA, the CDR3 is TGTGCCTGGAGCCGGGGGGGCTTGGCTAACTATGGCTACACCTTC. This encodes CAWSRGGLANYGYTF.